This T cell receptor (beta chain) was sequenced in a study of cytomegalovirus exposure and HLA in healthy donors. With respect to this clone: Its target is unknown. Other DNA sequences of this sample code for an identical CDR3.

In germline, CDR1 is SSHAT, CDR2 FNYEAQ (reference sequence). This CDR3 is built from 17 residues. Points from the study as a whole: Researchers counted over 150 TCR beta chains as cytomegalovirus-associated. Relative to the approximately 700-donor mean, N-insertions were reportedly fewer in an Asian-associated ancestry cluster in a later analysis.

PCR primers comprised 60 Vbeta and 13 Jbeta primers. Profiled with immunoSEQ multiplex PCR; TCRdb holds only in-frame clones, not every one. The data show approximately 95,000 clones, 78% seen once. The J gene is TRBJ2-1, the V gene TRBV7-7; 14 nucleotides agree with TRBD2. Sequenced input: PBMCs. The sequence was collected from a woman aged 40 to 50 in good health and CMV-seropositive. The CDR3 nucleotides are TGTGCTAGTAGCTTGGGACTAGCGGGAGAGGCTGGCAATGAGCAGTTCTTC. It codes for CASSLGLAGEAGNEQFF.